The source of this TCR beta chain is a study of T cell responses to AZD1222 COVID-19 vaccine. Study outcomes and limitations: Close to half of all spike-specific TCRs reportedly target regions of the variants that are unmutated. Without day 14 samples, only post-peak T cell repertoires were studied. Increased Spike-specific TCR breadth and depth were observed after two AZD1222 doses.

Libraries were prepared by immunoSEQ multiplex PCR; TCRdb keeps only in-frame clonotypes and omits some of them. This sample carries about 120,000 clones, roughly 91% of them seen once, and the ten largest clones take 5%. Investigators merged groups given second doses at roughly 4 or roughly 12 weeks. Notes on this clone: Its antigen is still unknown.

The sample in question was peripheral blood, obtained 28 days after the second AZD1222 dose. This clonotype was sampled from an adult who received the AZD1222 COVID-19 vaccine.

CDR3 residues: CASSTGGGNTIYF. Written as DNA, the CDR3 is TGTGCCAGCTCAACAGGCGGGGGAAACACCATATATTTT. This chain connects TRBV18 to TRBJ1-3; the D gene is possibly TRBD1 (5 bases). Germline CDR1 and CDR2: KGHSH and LQKENI. V lost 5 bases, J lost 4 bases, and 9 bases lay in between. The length of the CDR3 is 13 residues.